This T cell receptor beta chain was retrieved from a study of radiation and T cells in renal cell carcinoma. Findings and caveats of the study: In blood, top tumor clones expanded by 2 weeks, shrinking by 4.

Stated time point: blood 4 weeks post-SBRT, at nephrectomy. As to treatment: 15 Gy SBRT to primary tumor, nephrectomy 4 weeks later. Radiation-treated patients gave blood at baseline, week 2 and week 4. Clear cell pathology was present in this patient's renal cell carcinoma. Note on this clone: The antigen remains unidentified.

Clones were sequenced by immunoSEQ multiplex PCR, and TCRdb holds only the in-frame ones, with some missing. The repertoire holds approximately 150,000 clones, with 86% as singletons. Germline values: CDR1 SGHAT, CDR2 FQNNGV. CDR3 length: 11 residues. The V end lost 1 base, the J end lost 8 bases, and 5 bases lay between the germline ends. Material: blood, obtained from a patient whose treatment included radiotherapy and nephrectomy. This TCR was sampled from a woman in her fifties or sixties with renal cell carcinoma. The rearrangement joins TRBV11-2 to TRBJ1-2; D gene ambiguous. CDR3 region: CASSLGRGYTF. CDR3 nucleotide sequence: TGTGCCAGCAGCTTAGGGCGGGGCTACACCTTC.